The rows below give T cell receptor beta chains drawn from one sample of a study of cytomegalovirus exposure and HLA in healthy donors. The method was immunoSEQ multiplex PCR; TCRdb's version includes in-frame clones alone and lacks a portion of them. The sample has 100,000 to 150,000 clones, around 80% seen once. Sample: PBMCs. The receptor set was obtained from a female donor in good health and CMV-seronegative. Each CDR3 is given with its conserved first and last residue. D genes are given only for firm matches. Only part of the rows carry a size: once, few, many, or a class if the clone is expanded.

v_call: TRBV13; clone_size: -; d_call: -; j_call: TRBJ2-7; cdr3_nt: TGTGCCAGCAGCCACGGGGGGACAGGCTCCTACGAGCAGTACTTC; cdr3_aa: CASSHGGTGSYEQYF
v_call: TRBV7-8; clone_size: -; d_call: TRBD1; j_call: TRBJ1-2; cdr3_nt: TGTGCCAGCAGCTTAGTAAGAACAGGGGGGGCTCCTGGCTACACCTTC; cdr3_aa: CASSLVRTGGAPGYTF
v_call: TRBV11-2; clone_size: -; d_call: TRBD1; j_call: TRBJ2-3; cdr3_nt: TGTGCCAGCAGCTCGCAGGGGGCAGATACGCAGTATTTT; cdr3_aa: CASSSQGADTQYF
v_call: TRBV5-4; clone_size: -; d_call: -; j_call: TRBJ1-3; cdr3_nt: TGTGCCAGCAGCTTGACCCTTACAGGGTCCGGAAACACCATATATTTT; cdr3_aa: CASSLTLTGSGNTIYF
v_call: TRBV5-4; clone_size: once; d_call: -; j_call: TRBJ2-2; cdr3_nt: TGTGCCAGCAGCTTCGAGGGATCAGGGGAGCTGTTTTTT; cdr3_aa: CASSFEGSGELFF
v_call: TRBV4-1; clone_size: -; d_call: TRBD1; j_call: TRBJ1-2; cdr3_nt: TGCGCCAGCAGCCAAGGCGCAGGGGGCGACTATGGCTACACCTTC; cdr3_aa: CASSQGAGGDYGYTF
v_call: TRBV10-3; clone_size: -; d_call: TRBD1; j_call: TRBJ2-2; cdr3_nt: TGTGCCATCACGGACAGGGGTGATACCGGGGAGCTGTTTTTT; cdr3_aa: CAITDRGDTGELFF
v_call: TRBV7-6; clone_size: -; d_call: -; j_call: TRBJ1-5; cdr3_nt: TGTGCCAGCAGCTTAGGAGTCAGGGGTGGCAATCAGCCCCAGCATTTT; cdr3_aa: CASSLGVRGGNQPQHF
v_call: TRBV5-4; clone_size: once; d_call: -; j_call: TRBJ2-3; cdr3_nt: TGTGCCAGCACCCAGGGCAGTTTTTCGGATACGCAGTATTTT; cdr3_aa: CASTQGSFSDTQYF
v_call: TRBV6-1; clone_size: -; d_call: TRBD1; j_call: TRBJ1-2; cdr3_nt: TGTGCCAGCATTCCTGGTGCAGGGGGATATGGCTACACCTTC; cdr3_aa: CASIPGAGGYGYTF
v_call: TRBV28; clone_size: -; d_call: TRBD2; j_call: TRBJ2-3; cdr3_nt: TGTGCCAGCAGTTTAGCGGGAGGCACAGATACGCAGTATTTT; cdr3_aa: CASSLAGGTDTQYF
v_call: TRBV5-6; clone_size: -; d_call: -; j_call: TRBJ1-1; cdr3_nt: TGTGCCAGCAGCTTGACGGGATTGTTAATGACTGAAGCTTTCTTT; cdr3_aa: CASSLTGLLMTEAFF
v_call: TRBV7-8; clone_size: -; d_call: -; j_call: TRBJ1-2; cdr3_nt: TGTGCCAGCAGCCTAGTGACAGCGAGTCGCTATGGCTACACCTTC; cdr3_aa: CASSLVTASRYGYTF
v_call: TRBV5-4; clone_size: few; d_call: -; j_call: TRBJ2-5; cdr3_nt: TGTGCCAGCAGCTTGGGAGGGGGAGAGGAGACCCAGTACTTC; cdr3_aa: CASSLGGGEETQYF
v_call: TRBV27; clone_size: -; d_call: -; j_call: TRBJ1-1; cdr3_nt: TGTGCCAGCAGTTTCAGGGGCAAGAACACTGAAGCTTTCTTT; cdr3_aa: CASSFRGKNTEAFF
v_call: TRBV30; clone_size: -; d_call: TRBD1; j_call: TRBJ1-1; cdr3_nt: TGTGCCTGGAGTGTCTGGGACAGGGCGGATTTGGGCACTGAAGCTTTCTTT; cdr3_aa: CAWSVWDRADLGTEAFF
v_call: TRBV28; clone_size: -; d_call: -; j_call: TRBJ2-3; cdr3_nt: TGTGCCAGCGCGGGAACCCGAAGCACAGATACGCAGTATTTT; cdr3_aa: CASAGTRSTDTQYF
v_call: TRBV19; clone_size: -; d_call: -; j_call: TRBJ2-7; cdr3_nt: TGTGCCAGTAGTATGGACTTCAAGGGCTACGAGCAGTACTTC; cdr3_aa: CASSMDFKGYEQYF
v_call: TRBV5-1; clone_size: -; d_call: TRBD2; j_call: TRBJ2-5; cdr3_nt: TGCGCCAGCAGCCCCTACTGGACTAGCGGGAGAGAGACCCAGTACTTC; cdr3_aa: CASSPYWTSGRETQYF
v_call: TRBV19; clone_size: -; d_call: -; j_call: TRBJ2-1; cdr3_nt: TGTGCCAGTAGCGATACGGCAGGTTTTTACAATGAGCAGTTCTTC; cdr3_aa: CASSDTAGFYNEQFF
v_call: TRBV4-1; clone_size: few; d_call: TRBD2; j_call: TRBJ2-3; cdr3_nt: TGCGCCAGCAGCCCGACCCCGGGACTAGCCCACACAGATACGCAGTATTTT; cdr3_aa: CASSPTPGLAHTDTQYF
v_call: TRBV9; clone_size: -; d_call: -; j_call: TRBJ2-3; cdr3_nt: TGTGCCTCAAGAGGGGGACCCGCCGATGCAGATACGCAGTATTTT; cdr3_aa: CASRGGPADADTQYF
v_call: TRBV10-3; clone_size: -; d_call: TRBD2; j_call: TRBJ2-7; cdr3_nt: TGTGCCATCAGTGAGTCCCTGGGAGGGCCCTACGAGCAGTACTTC; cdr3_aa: CAISESLGGPYEQYF
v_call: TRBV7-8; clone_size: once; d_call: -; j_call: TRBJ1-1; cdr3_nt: TGTGCCAGCAGCCTAAGAGGGTTACCTGAAGCTTTCTTT; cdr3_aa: CASSLRGLPEAFF
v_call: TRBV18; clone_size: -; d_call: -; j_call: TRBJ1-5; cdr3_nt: TGTGCCAGCTCCCGCGGGGCCACGGTAGGACAGCCCCAGCATTTT; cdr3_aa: CASSRGATVGQPQHF
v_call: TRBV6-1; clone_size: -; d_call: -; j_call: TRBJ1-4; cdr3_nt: TGTGCCTCCAACCCAGCAACGGCGGATAATGAAAAACTGTTTTTT; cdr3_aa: CASNPATADNEKLFF
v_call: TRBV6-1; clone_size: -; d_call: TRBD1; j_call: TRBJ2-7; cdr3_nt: TGTGCCAGCAGTGAATTAATTTTAGGGACAGGGGGGGCCTACGAGCAGTACTTC; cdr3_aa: CASSELILGTGGAYEQYF
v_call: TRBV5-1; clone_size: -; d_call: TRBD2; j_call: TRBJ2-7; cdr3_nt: TGCGCCAGCAGCTTGGAAACTAGCGGGGAGTACGAGCAGTACTTC; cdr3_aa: CASSLETSGEYEQYF
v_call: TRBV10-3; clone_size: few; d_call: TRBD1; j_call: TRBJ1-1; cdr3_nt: TGTGCCATCGGACAGGGGCAGATGAACACTGAAGCTTTCTTT; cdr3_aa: CAIGQGQMNTEAFF
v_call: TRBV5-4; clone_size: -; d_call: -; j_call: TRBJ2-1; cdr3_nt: TGTGCCAGCAGCCCCTCGATGGGTCCCCCGGGGGATGAGCAGTTCTTC; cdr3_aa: CASSPSMGPPGDEQFF
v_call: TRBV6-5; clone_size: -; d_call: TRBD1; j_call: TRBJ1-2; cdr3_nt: TGTGCCACCTTTCCGGGACAGGGAGTCTATGGCTACACCTTC; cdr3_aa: CATFPGQGVYGYTF
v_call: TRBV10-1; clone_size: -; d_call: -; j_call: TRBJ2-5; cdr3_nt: TGCGCCAGCAGTGAGATGCGGGAAAGGGTGAAGCAGTACTTC; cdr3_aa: CASSEMRERVKQYF
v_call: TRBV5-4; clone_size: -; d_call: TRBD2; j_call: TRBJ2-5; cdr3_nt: TGTGCCAGCAGCCCGGGACTAGCGGGCTTCCAAGAGACCCAGTACTTC; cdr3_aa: CASSPGLAGFQETQYF
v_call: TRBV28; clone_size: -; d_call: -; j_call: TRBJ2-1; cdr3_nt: TGTGCCAGCAGTCCCCCGGTGGAGAATCACAATGAGCAGTTCTTC; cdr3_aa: CASSPPVENHNEQFF
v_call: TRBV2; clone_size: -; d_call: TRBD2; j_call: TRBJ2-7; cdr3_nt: TGTGCCAGCAGTCTTACTAGCGGCGAGCAGTACTTC; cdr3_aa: CASSLTSGEQYF
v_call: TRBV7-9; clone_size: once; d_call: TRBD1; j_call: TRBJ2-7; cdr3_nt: TGTGCCAGCAGCTTCGACCGGGACAGATCATACGAGCAGTACTTC; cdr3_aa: CASSFDRDRSYEQYF
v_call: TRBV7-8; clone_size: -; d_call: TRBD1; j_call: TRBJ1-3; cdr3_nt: TGTGCCAGCAGCTTAATGGACAGGGATGGAAACACCATATATTTT; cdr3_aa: CASSLMDRDGNTIYF
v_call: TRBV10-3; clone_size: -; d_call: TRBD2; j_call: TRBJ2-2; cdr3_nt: TGTGCCACCGCGACTAGCGGGACAACCGGGGAGCTGTTTTTT; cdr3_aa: CATATSGTTGELFF
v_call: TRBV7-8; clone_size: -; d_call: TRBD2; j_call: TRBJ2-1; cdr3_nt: TGTGCCAGCAGCGTGGGACTAGCGGGCCTCTCCTACAATGAGCAGTTCTTC; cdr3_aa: CASSVGLAGLSYNEQFF
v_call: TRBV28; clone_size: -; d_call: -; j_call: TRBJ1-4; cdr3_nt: TGTGCCAGCAGTTCGTCGGGTAGCGAAAAACTGTTTTTT; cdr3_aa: CASSSSGSEKLFF
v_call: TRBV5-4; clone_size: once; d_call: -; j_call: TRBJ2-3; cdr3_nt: TGTGCCAGCAGCCCTCCTAGCACAGATACGCAGTATTTT; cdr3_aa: CASSPPSTDTQYF
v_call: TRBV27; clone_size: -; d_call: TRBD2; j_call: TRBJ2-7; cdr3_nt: TGTGCCAGCAGTTGGAGCGGGAGGGGGTCCTACGAGCAGTACTTC; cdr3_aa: CASSWSGRGSYEQYF
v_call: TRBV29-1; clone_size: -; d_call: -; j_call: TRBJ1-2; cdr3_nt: TGCAGCGTTGAAGAGCGGACAGCCTGGGATGGCTACACCTTC; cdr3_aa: CSVEERTAWDGYTF
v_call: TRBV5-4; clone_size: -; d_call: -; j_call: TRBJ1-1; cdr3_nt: TGTGCCAGCATTACCTCGGGGGACACTGAAGCTTTCTTT; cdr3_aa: CASITSGDTEAFF
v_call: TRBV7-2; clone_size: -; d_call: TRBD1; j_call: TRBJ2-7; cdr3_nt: TGTGCCAGCAGCCCCCGGACAGGGAGCTCCTACGAGCAGTACTTC; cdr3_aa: CASSPRTGSSYEQYF
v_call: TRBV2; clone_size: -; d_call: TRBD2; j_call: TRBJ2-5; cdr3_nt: TGTGCCAGCAGCATACTAGCGGGAGGGGAGACCCAGTACTTC; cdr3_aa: CASSILAGGETQYF
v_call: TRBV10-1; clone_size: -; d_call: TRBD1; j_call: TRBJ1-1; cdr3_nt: TGCGCCAAACCAGACAGGGCTGAAGCTTTCTTT; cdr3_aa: CAKPDRAEAFF
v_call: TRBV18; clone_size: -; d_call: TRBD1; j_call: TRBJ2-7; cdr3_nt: TGTGCCAGCTCCTGGGACAGGGGTTCCTACGAGCAGTACTTC; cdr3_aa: CASSWDRGSYEQYF
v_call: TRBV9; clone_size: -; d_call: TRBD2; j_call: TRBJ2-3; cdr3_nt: TGTGCCAGCAGCGTAGTTAGCGGGAGAAAAGATACGCAGTATTTT; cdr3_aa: CASSVVSGRKDTQYF
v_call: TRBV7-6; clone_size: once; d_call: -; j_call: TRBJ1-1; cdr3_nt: TGTGCCAGCAGCCACCTAGGCACTGAAGCTTTCTTT; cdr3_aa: CASSHLGTEAFF
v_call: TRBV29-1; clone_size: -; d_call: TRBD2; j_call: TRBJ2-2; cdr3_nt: TGCAGCGTTGGGCTAGCGGGAGGCACCGGGGAGCTGTTTTTT; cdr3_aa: CSVGLAGGTGELFF
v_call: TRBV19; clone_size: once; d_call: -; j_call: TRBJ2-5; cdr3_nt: TGTGCCAGCAGTAGGGTGCGGGAGACCCAGTACTTC; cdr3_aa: CASSRVRETQYF
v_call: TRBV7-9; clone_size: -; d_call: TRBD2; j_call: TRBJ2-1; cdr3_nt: TGTGCCAGCAGCCCGCACTTTGCGGGGAGGGACAATGAGCAGTTCTTC; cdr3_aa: CASSPHFAGRDNEQFF
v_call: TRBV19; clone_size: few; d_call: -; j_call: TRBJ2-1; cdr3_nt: TGTGCCATCAGTCGGGGGAACTCCTACAATGAGCAGTTCTTC; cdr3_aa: CAISRGNSYNEQFF
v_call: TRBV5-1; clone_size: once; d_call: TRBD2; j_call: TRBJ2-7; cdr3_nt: TGCGCCAGCAGCCTGGACAGACGACTAGCGGCCTCAGGGAACGAGCAGTACTTC; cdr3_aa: CASSLDRRLAASGNEQYF
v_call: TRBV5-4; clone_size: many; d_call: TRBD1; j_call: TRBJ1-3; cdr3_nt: TGTGCCAGCAGCTCAGCCGGGACAGGGACGTTTTCTGGAAACACCATATATTTT; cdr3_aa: CASSSAGTGTFSGNTIYF
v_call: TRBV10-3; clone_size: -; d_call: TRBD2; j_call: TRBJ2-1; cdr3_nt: TGTGCCATCAGTGGTAGGACTAGCGGGTTCCTAGACTCCTACAATGAGCAGTTCTTC; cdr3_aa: CAISGRTSGFLDSYNEQFF
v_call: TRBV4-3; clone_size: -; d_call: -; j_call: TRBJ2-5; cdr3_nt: TGCGCCAGCAGCCTACAGGGCTATTCTCGGGAGACCCAGTACTTC; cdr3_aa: CASSLQGYSRETQYF